A single sample is the source of the 18 T cell receptor beta chains below, sequenced in a study of T cell responses to AZD1222 COVID-19 vaccine. Only in-frame clones appear in the TCRdb table, and some are missing; sequencing was by immunoSEQ multiplex PCR. The sample holds fewer than 120,000 clones, about nine tenths seen once. Sequenced here: peripheral blood, sampled on day 0 of AZD1222 vaccination. Receptors were obtained from an adult in good health.

The V gene is TRBV28, the J gene TRBJ1-5; D is unresolved. Trimming took off 6 bases at V and 3 bases at J, with 18 bases between the two ends. Germline V CDR1 and CDR2: MDHEN, SYDVKM. This CDR3 has 16 residues. CDR3 amino acids: CASSLPPGWHNQPQHF. The CDR3 DNA sequence: TGTGCCAGCAGCCTCCCTCCCGGATGGCACAATCAGCCCCAGCATTTT.

This chain uses TRBV19 with TRBJ1-3, with unresolved D. Germline-derived CDR1 and CDR2 are LNHDA and SQIVND (reference sequence). This CDR3 spans 13 amino acids. Trimming pared 5 bases from V and 2 bases from J, leaving 7 bases between. The CDR3 spells CASSATAGNTIYF. CDR3 in DNA: TGTGCCAGTAGTGCTACGGCTGGAAACACCATATATTTT.

CDR3 nucleotide sequence: TGTGCCAGCAGCTTGTTAGGTAGCGGGGCGATAGCCAAAAACATTCAGTACTTC. This gives the protein CASSLLGSGAIAKNIQYF. This chain links TRBV5-6 with TRBJ2-4, with 8 bases matching TRBD2. CDR3 length: 18 residues. The V gene's germline CDR1 is SGHDT and CDR2 YYEEEE. After removal of 1 base from V and 0 bases from J, the junction contained 9 bases not matched to a gene. Based on the CDR3 plus reference TRBV5-6 and TRBJ2-4, the full variable domain is DAGVTQSPTHLIKTRGQQVTLRCSPKSGHDTVSWYQQALGQGPQFIFQYYEEEERQRGNFPDRFSGHQFPNYSSELNVNALLLGDSALYLCASSLLGSGAIAKNIQYFGAGTRLSVL.

About this clone itself: Other DNA sequences from this sample encode an identical CDR3 as well. V and J are TRBV27 and TRBJ1-5; 7 bases are a match to TRBD1. CDR1 and CDR2 from the germline V gene are MNHEY and SMNVEV (reference sequence). V lost 5 bases and J lost 2; bases outside the gene matches: 6. CDR3 length: 15 amino acids. The CDR3 is CASSLGGYGNQPQHF. CDR3 nucleotides: TGTGCCAGCAGTCTAGGGGGCTATGGCAATCAGCCCCAGCATTTT.

Only one count was recorded for this clone. The chain has TRBV9 and TRBJ2-1, with 9 bases that match TRBD1. With V trimmed by 3 bases and J by 4 bases, 5 bases remained unmatched. The V gene's germline CDR1 is SGDLS and CDR2 YYNGEE. CDR3 length: 15 amino acids. The CDR3 DNA follows: TGTGCCAGCAGCGGTCGGGACAGGGCATACAATGAGCAGTTCTTC. It translates to CASSGRDRAYNEQFF.

V usage is TRBV4-1 and J usage is TRBJ1-2; a weak D match, TRBD1 (6 bases). The germline V gene encodes CDR1 MGHRA and CDR2 YSYEKL. V lost 0 bases and J 10 bases, leaving 18 bases between the germline ends. There are 15 residues in the CDR3. In DNA, the CDR3 is TGCGCCAGCAGCCAAGAAGTTGGCAGGGGAGCCCTCTACACCTTC. Amino acid sequence: CASSQEVGRGALYTF.

This chain's CDR3 is CASSPSLEWNTEAFF. The CDR3 bases are TGTGCCAGCAGCCCTTCCTTGGAATGGAACACTGAAGCTTTCTTT. The V call is TRBV28, the J call TRBJ1-1; D unclear. CDR3 size: 15 residues. Germline V CDR1 and CDR2: MDHEN, SYDVKM. With 6 bases removed from V and 1 base from J, the gap between germline ends came to 15 bases. Full variable domain (missing parts from reference TRBV28 and TRBJ1-1): DVKVTQSSRYLVKRTGEKVFLECVQDMDHENMFWYRQDPGLGLRLIYFSYDVKMKEKGDIPEGYSVSREKKERFSLILESASTNQTSMYLCASSPSLEWNTEAFFGQGTRLTVV.

The chain links TRBV28 to TRBJ1-3; D not certain. The CDR3 runs 14 residues. CDR1 and CDR2 (germline): MDHEN, SYDVKM. With 3 bases removed from V and 4 bases from J, the gap between germline ends came to 10 bases. This chain's CDR3 is CASSFEPGGNTIYF. CDR3 DNA sequence: TGTGCCAGCAGTTTTGAGCCGGGAGGAAACACCATATATTTT.

The chain is built from TRBV4-2 and TRBJ1-2; TRBD1 is a possible D gene (5 bases). With 3 bases removed from V and 2 bases from J, the gap between germline ends came to 19 bases. Germline V lookup: CDR1 LGHNA, CDR2 YNFKEQ. This CDR3 has 17 residues. Here the CDR3 DNA reads TGTGCCAGCAGCCAGGAAGCTGCGGGGGGACGCAACTATGGCTACACCTTC. It codes for CASSQEAAGGRNYGYTF.

The chain couples TRBV15 to TRBJ1-1, with 8 bases that match TRBD1. V lost 2 bases and J lost 4; bases outside the gene matches: 6. The CDR3 covers 15 residues. Germline V gene data show CDR1 as LNHNV and CDR2 as YYDKDF (reference sequence). CDR3 in DNA: TGTGCCACCAGCAGAAAAGGACAGGGAAGCACTGAAGCTTTCTTT. Amino acid sequence: CATSRKGQGSTEAFF.

The chain links TRBV27 to TRBJ1-2; D is ambiguous. V dropped 4 bases and J dropped 8 bases, with 14 bases sitting between them. Germline V lookup: CDR1 MNHEY, CDR2 SMNVEV (reference sequence). This CDR3 has 13 residues. CDR3 nucleotide sequence: TGTGCCAGCAGTTCGACAAGTCTATGGGGCTACACCTTC. Amino acid sequence: CASSSTSLWGYTF.

CDR3 amino acids: CASSLYGTGELFF. Written as DNA, the CDR3 is TGTGCCAGCAGTTTATATGGGACCGGGGAGCTGTTTTTT. The V and J genes are TRBV27 and TRBJ2-2, with D uncertain. Germline assignment: CDR1 MNHEY and CDR2 SMNVEV (reference sequence). V was shortened by 1 base and J by 5 bases, with 5 bases between the two germline ends. This CDR3 spans 13 amino acids.

The CDR3 DNA follows: TGTGCCAGCAGCCAAGATTCCCTGATCAGTGGCTACACCTTC. The encoded protein is CASSQDSLISGYTF. The rearrangement links TRBV3-1 (or the pseudogene TRBV3-2) to TRBJ1-2; D is unclear. The CDR3 spans 14 residues. Between the trimmed V and J ends, which lost 0 bases and 7 bases, there was a span of 12 bases. The germline V gene has CDR1 LGHDT and CDR2 YNNKEL (reference sequence).

This clone was detected only a few times. V usage is TRBV28 and J usage is TRBJ1-2; D unclear. From germline, CDR1 is MDHEN and CDR2 SYDVKM. The CDR3 has 13 residues. Trimming shortened V by 6 bases and J by 4 bases, and 12 bases separated the two germline ends. As DNA, the CDR3 is TGTGCCAGCAGCCTGACACAGATCTATGGCTACACCTTC. Translation: CASSLTQIYGYTF.

V and J are TRBV6-4 and TRBJ2-2; D is ambiguous. CDR3 length equals 14 residues. V was pared by 5 bases and J by 3 bases, with 10 bases between. Germline V lookup: CDR1 MRHNA, CDR2 SNTAGT. CDR3: CASSPSSDTGELFF. In nucleotides, the CDR3 is TGTGCCAGCAGTCCGTCCTCAGACACCGGGGAGCTGTTTTTT.

V is TRBV10-2 and J is TRBJ1-5; no clear D. The V end was cut by 2 bases, the J end by 3 bases, with 8 bases between. The CDR3 spans 14 residues. Germline CDR1 WSHSY, CDR2 SAAADI. The CDR3 region has the DNA TGCGCCAGCAGTGAGACGGGATTCAATCAGCCCCAGCATTTT. As protein: CASSETGFNQPQHF.

J is TRBJ1-1 and V is TRBV11-3; D perhaps matches TRBD1 (6 bases). Trimming left V 4 bases short and J 1 base short, with 13 bases between. The length of the CDR3 is 15 residues. From germline, CDR1 is SGHNT and CDR2 YENEEA. The CDR3 loop is CASSSPRTENTEAFF. CDR3 DNA: TGTGCCAGCAGCTCCCCCCGGACAGAGAACACTGAAGCTTTCTTT. Complete variable domain (other parts from reference TRBV11-3 and TRBJ1-1): EAGVVQSPRYKIIEKKQPVAFWCNPISGHNTLYWYLQNLGQGPELLIRYENEEAVDDSQLPKDRFSAERLKGVDSTLKIQPAELGDSAVYLCASSSPRTENTEAFFGQGTRLTVV.

The V gene is TRBV4-2, the J gene TRBJ2-3; 8 bases are a match to TRBD2. This CDR3 has 18 residues. The V segment lost 4 bases and the J segment 0 bases; nucleotides outside the gene matches: 12. Germline V gene lookup returns CDR1 LGHNA and CDR2 YNFKEQ. CDR3 amino acids: CASSRDPASGPSTDTQYF. The DNA of the CDR3 is TGTGCCAGCAGCCGCGACCCGGCTAGCGGGCCTAGCACAGATACGCAGTATTTT.